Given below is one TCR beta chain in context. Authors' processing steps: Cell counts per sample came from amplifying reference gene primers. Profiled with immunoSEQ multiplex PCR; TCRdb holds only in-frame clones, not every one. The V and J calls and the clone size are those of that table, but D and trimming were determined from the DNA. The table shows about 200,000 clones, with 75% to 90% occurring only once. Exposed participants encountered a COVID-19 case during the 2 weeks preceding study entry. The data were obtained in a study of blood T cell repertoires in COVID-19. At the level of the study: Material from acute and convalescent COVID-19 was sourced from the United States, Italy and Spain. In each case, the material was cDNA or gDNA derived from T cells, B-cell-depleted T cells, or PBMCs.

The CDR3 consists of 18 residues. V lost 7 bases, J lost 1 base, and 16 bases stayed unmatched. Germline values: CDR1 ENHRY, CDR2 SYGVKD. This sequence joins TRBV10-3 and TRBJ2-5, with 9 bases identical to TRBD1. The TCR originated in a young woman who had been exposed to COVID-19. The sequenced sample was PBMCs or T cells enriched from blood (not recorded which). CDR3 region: CAITWDRVLSVAQETQYF. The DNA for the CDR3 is TGTGCCATCACCTGGGACAGGGTATTGAGCGTAGCCCAAGAGACCCAGTACTTC.